A single sample is the source of the 14 T cell receptor beta chains below, sequenced in a study of shared clonotypes between healthy human individuals. Naive CD8 cells lacked CD45RO and underwent positive selection for CCR7, leaving out terminally differentiated effector memory CD45RA+ cells. Only in-frame clones appear in the TCRdb table, and some are missing; sequencing was by immunoSEQ multiplex PCR. The data hold about 820,000 clones, with 92% observed a single time. The sequenced sample was naive CD8+ T cells sorted from blood. Receptor source: a man aged 25 to 40 in good health.

About this clone itself: The junction does not match germline at one end; this may be a read error. V gene TRBV5-4 combines with J gene TRBJ1-2; 8 bases map to TRBD1. The CDR3 contains 18 residues. Germline-derived CDR1 and CDR2 are SGHNT and YYREEE (reference sequence). The CDR3 spells CASSQDRDRMMIRYGYTF. The DNA of the CDR3 is TGCGCCAGCAGCCAAGATCGGGACAGGATGATGATTCGCTATGGCTACACCTTC.

The genes are TRBV6-5 and TRBJ2-7; TRBD1 agrees at 7 bases. This CDR3 has 14 residues. The germline gives CDR1 MNHEY, CDR2 SVGAGI. Trimming removed 5 bases from V and 3 bases from J; junction bases left unmatched: 7. The CDR3 reads CASSPTGPLYEQYF. DNA of the CDR3: TGTGCCAGCAGTCCGACAGGGCCCCTCTACGAGCAGTACTTC.

V gene TRBV7-9 combines with J gene TRBJ2-1, with 9 bases lining up with TRBD2. With V trimmed by 1 base and J by 8 bases, 6 bases remained unmatched. The germline gives CDR1 SEHNR, CDR2 FQNEAQ (reference sequence). This CDR3 is 15 amino acids long. This CDR3 is CASSLVASGKDEQFF. The CDR3 region has the DNA TGTGCCAGCAGCTTAGTGGCTAGCGGGAAGGATGAGCAGTTCTTC.

The chain links TRBV27 to TRBJ2-7; perhaps TRBD1 as D (6 bases). Germline V gene data show CDR1 as MNHEY and CDR2 as SMNVEV (reference sequence). With 0 bases removed from V and 2 bases from J, the gap between germline ends came to 14 bases. This CDR3 spans 16 amino acids. CDR3 amino acids: CASSLSSGQLTYEQYF. Written as DNA, the CDR3 is TGTGCCAGCAGTTTATCATCGGGACAACTCACCTACGAGCAGTACTTC.

This CDR3 reads CASSLVNSWRIGGYTF. The CDR3 DNA sequence: TGTGCCAGCAGCTTAGTGAACAGCTGGAGGATCGGAGGCTACACCTTC. The chain carries TRBV11-2 and TRBJ1-2; no reliable D call. The V gene's germline CDR1 is SGHAT and CDR2 FQNNGV. V was clipped by 1 base and J by 8 bases, with 20 bases between them. This CDR3 comprises 16 residues. The full variable domain, with the rest looked up from reference TRBV11-2 and TRBJ1-2, is EAGVAQSPRYKIIEKRQSVAFWCNPISGHATLYWYQQILGQGPKLLIQFQNNGVVDDSQLPKDRFSAERLKGVDSTLKIQPAKLEDSAVYLCASSLVNSWRIGGYTFGSGTRLTVV.

The V and J genes are TRBV18 and TRBJ1-5; TRBD1 aligns across 7 bases. V was pared by 5 bases and J by 0 bases, with 13 bases of the junction left unmatched. The CDR3 extends over 18 amino acids. Germline loops: CDR1 KGHSH, CDR2 LQKENI. The CDR3 region has the DNA TGTGCCAGCTCAACAACCGAGGACAGGCTCAATAGCAATCAGCCCCAGCATTTT. Translating it yields CASSTTEDRLNSNQPQHF.

The chain employs TRBV5-5 and TRBJ2-1, with D perhaps TRBD1 (6 bases). The CDR3 is 13 residues long. Germline V lookup: CDR1 SGHKS, CDR2 YYEKEE (reference sequence). V gave up 0 bases and J gave up 6 bases, with 7 bases separating them. CDR3 sequence (DNA): TGTGCCAGCAGCTTGGCCAGGGGCAATGAGCAGTTCTTC. Protein sequence: CASSLARGNEQFF.

V gene TRBV29-1 combines with J gene TRBJ2-1; 11 nucleotides match TRBD2. The CDR3 spans 14 residues. Per the germline V gene, CDR1 is SQVTM and CDR2 is ANQGSEA. V shed 4 bases and J 5 bases; nucleotides not matched to a gene: 4. Written as DNA, the CDR3 is TGCAGCGTTGCCGGGACTAGCGGAAACAATGAGCAGTTCTTC. This translates into CSVAGTSGNNEQFF.

V gene TRBV5-4 combines with J gene TRBJ1-2; D is uncertain. Trimming cost V 0 bases and J 5 bases, with 11 bases left between them. The germline gives CDR1 SGHNT, CDR2 YYREEE (reference sequence). This CDR3 has 14 residues. CDR3 nucleotides: TGTGCCAGCAGCTTGGCGCTAGGGAATTATGGCTACACCTTC. Translating it yields CASSLALGNYGYTF.

V is TRBV19 and J is TRBJ2-7, with D possibly TRBD1 on 7 matching bases. Deletions cut 6 bases from V and 3 bases from J, with 21 bases between. CDR3 length equals 16 residues. The germline gives CDR1 LNHDA, CDR2 SQIVND (reference sequence). The DNA of the CDR3 is TGTGCCAGTAGCAGAGCCGGAGGGACAGCGGACTACGAGCAGTACTTC. Translating gives CASSRAGGTADYEQYF.

V is TRBV28 and J is TRBJ1-4, with D perhaps TRBD1 (6 bases). CDR3 size: 15 residues. Trimming stripped 8 bases from V and 2 bases from J, with 15 bases between. The germline gives CDR1 MDHEN, CDR2 SYDVKM. The CDR3 nucleotides are TGTGCCAGCGAAACAGGGAGGCCGACTAATGAAAAACTGTTTTTT. It encodes CASETGRPTNEKLFF.

V gene TRBV5-1 combines with J gene TRBJ2-3; D uncertain. CDR3 length: 16 residues. Trimming left V 6 bases short and J 4 bases short, with 21 bases between. Germline CDR1 SGHRS, CDR2 YFSETQ. CDR3 sequence (DNA): TGCGCCAGCAAGCTCCGGGCCATCGACTTCCCAGATACGCAGTATTTT. Its protein product is CASKLRAIDFPDTQYF.

This clone was counted a single time. The rearrangement joins TRBV6-6 to TRBJ2-7; no reliable D call. The V and J ends lost 8 bases and 0 bases respectively, with 11 bases between them. The CDR3 runs 13 residues. Per germline, CDR1 MNHNY and CDR2 SVGAGI (reference sequence). This CDR3 is CASSAIRSYEQYF. DNA of the CDR3: TGTGCCAGCTCGGCCATTCGCTCCTACGAGCAGTACTTC.

The chain recombines TRBV14 with TRBJ1-1; D gene ambiguous. Trimming removed 0 bases from V and 0 bases from J, with 11 bases in between. This CDR3 is built from 16 residues. Germline CDR1 reads SGHDN; CDR2 reads FVKESK. The DNA for the CDR3 is TGTGCCAGCAGCCAAGATCACACCAAAATGAACACTGAAGCTTTCTTT. Protein product: CASSQDHTKMNTEAFF.